One TCR beta chain is described in this entry. Antigen: not known. PCR employed 60 Vbeta and 13 Jbeta primers. Sequencing was performed with immunoSEQ multiplex PCR; in TCRdb, only in-frame clones are kept and a portion is missing. Seen in this sample are about 160,000 clones; the ten most common clones hold 2% to 2.5%. The data belong to a study of cytomegalovirus exposure and HLA in healthy donors. Study-wide results and limits: A previous analysis found most TCR beta V segments productive roughly 87% or roughly 30% of the time.

Donors sampled were nominally healthy, though unrecorded immune exposures were likely. What was sequenced was PBMCs. This receptor was obtained from a man under 40 in good health and CMV-seronegative.

Written as DNA, the CDR3 is TGCGCCAGCAGTTTTCTATTGACAGGGGAGTACACTGAAGCTTTCTTT. This translates into CASSFLLTGEYTEAFF. The genes are TRBV5-1 and TRBJ1-1, with 8 nucleotides matching TRBD1. Trimming removed 5 bases from V and 3 bases from J; junction bases left unmatched: 12. This CDR3 is built from 16 residues. Germline-derived CDR1 and CDR2 are SGHRS and YFSETQ.